This passage covers 9 T cell receptor beta chains from one sample sequenced in a study of blood T cell repertoires in COVID-19. Repertoires were generated with immunoSEQ multiplex PCR, while TCRdb's copy carries only in-frame clones and drops some. Seen here are 200,000 to 300,000 clones, roughly 80% observed once, and the top ten hold more than 7%. Sequencing was carried out using peripheral blood. Receptor source: an elderly man with acute or convalescent COVID-19.

CDR3 DNA: TGCGCCAGCGGCCCCAATCAGCCCCAGCATTTT. Translated, it gives CASGPNQPQHF. The V and J genes are TRBV5-1 and TRBJ1-5; D call uncertain. Trimming took off 7 bases at V and 3 bases at J, with 5 bases between the two ends. The CDR3 loop spans 11 amino acids. Per germline, CDR1 SGHRS and CDR2 YFSETQ. Full variable domain (missing parts from reference TRBV5-1 and TRBJ1-5): KAGVTQTPRYLIKTRGQQVTLSCSPISGHRSVSWYQQTPGQGLQFLFEYFSETQRNKGNFPGRFSGRQFSNSRSEMNVSTLELGDSALYLCASGPNQPQHFGDGTRLSIL.

In its sample, this clone was seen once. V is TRBV2 and J is TRBJ2-1; D ambiguous. Germline V lookup: CDR1 SNHLY, CDR2 FYNNEI. With 6 bases removed from V and 0 bases from J, the gap between germline ends came to 3 bases. CDR3 length: 12 residues. CDR3 DNA: TGTGCCAGCAGGAGCTCCTACAATGAGCAGTTCTTC. The encoded protein is CASRSSYNEQFF.

This chain links TRBV18 with TRBJ2-4; D may be TRBD1 (5 bases). The germline V gene encodes CDR1 KGHSH and CDR2 LQKENI. The CDR3 consists of 15 residues. Trimming took 3 bases from V and 0 from J, leaving 9 bases between them. The CDR3 DNA sequence: TGTGCCAGCTCACCGCCAGGGTCAGCCAAAAACATTCAGTACTTC. The encoded protein is CASSPPGSAKNIQYF.

The V and J genes are TRBV11-2 and TRBJ2-7; a possible D gene is TRBD1 (5 bases). V lost 5 bases and J lost 7, with 12 bases in between. The germline V gene has CDR1 SGHAT and CDR2 FQNNGV. CDR3 length: 12 residues. Here the CDR3 DNA reads TGTGCCAGCAGCCTAAAGGGGCAAGAGCAGTACTTC. It translates to CASSLKGQEQYF.

The chain links TRBV2 to TRBJ1-2, with D uncertain. This CDR3 region has 13 residues. Germline CDR1 SNHLY, CDR2 FYNNEI. The ends were cut back, 6 bases at V and 0 bases at J, with 8 bases in the middle. DNA of the CDR3: TGTGCCAGCAGACACAGAACTAACTATGGCTACACCTTC. Encoded protein: CASRHRTNYGYTF.

This CDR3 is CASSRTGREKLFF. CDR3 DNA sequence: TGTGCCAGTAGTCGGACAGGGCGAGAAAAACTGTTTTTT. V gene TRBV19 combines with J gene TRBJ1-4; 8 bases are shared with TRBD1. This CDR3 region has 13 residues. J lost 8 bases, V lost 5 bases, and 4 bases had no gene match. The V gene's germline CDR1 is LNHDA and CDR2 SQIVND (reference sequence).

The V call is TRBV7-8, the J call TRBJ2-7, with 9 bases matching TRBD1. Looked up from germline, CDR1 is SGHVS and CDR2 is FQNEAQ. This CDR3 is 14 amino acids long. The V gene end was trimmed by 1 base and the J gene end by 6 bases; junction bases not matched to a gene: 4. CDR3 nucleotides: TGTGCCAGCAGCTTAGGAGGGACAGGGACCGAGCAGTACTTC. It encodes CASSLGGTGTEQYF.

The J gene is TRBJ1-5, the V gene TRBV19, with D maybe TRBD1 (5 bases). Germline-derived CDR1 and CDR2 are LNHDA and SQIVND (reference sequence). CDR3 size: 13 residues. V was trimmed by 5 bases and J by 7 bases, leaving 12 bases between them. The CDR3 region has the DNA TGTGCCAGTAGTTGGACATCCGACCAGCCCCAGCATTTT. It codes for CASSWTSDQPQHF.

The rearrangement uses TRBV6-1 and TRBJ1-5; D not resolved. Germline-derived CDR1 and CDR2 are MNHNS and SASEGT. This CDR3 is 15 amino acids long. Trimming stripped 1 base from V and 0 bases from J, with 7 bases between. This CDR3 reads CASSEGGYSNQPQHF. CDR3 sequence (DNA): TGTGCCAGCAGTGAAGGCGGGTATAGCAATCAGCCCCAGCATTTT.